This T cell receptor (beta chain) appears in the sequencing data of a study of post-analysis software for immune sequencing data. At the level of the study: The disease courses covered relapsing-remitting, secondary progressive and progressive-relapsing multiple sclerosis.

Study observations and caveats: Roughly 5 TRBV segments were significantly more frequent in patients than in controls. TRBV5-6, TRBV5-1 and TRBV20-1 were among these segments.

Note on this clonotype: Its antigen is unknown.

Prepared libraries of TCR beta cDNA carried unique molecular identifiers. Roughly 500,000 cDNA molecules were obtained from about 0.98 to 11 million T cells. One entry per CDR3 protein results from TCRdb running MiXCR on the PCR reads. The sample has 600,000 to 750,000 distinct CDR3 sequences, approximately 59% seen once. Unmatched junction bases numbered 16, after V lost 3 bases and J lost 9 bases. This CDR3 comprises 17 residues. Germline CDR1 reads DFQATT; CDR2 reads SNEGSKA (reference sequence). J is TRBJ2-5 and V is TRBV20-1; the match to TRBD2 covers 13 bases. The sample comprised blood. The sequence was obtained from a girl aged 2 to 9 with multiple sclerosis. CDR3 residues: CSASPPGGLAGMEAQYF. The CDR3 nucleotides are TGCAGTGCTAGTCCCCCTGGGGGACTAGCGGGAATGGAGGCCCAGTACTTC.